These 20 T cell receptor beta chains were all obtained from the same sample, sequenced in a study of CD8+ T cells in alopecia areata. Reverse transcription of extracted RNA yielded cDNA, which provided the sequencing template. Sequencing was performed with immunoSEQ multiplex PCR; in TCRdb, only in-frame clones are kept and a portion is missing. The data show fewer than 100,000 clones, more than 55% seen once. Treatment: oral pan-JAK inhibitor, 5-10 mg twice daily. The sample here was CD8+ T cells sorted from blood, taken at week 4, from a patient treated with tofacitinib. These receptors were taken from a human donor with alopecia areata.

This chain connects TRBV27 to TRBJ1-6, with 7 nucleotides matching TRBD1. Trimming removed 5 bases from V and 0 bases from J; junction bases left unmatched: 4. The CDR3 consists of 16 residues. CDR1 and CDR2 from the germline V gene are MNHEY and SMNVEV (reference sequence). The CDR3 loop is CASSPRGSSYNSPLHF. Here the CDR3 DNA reads TGTGCCAGCAGTCCCAGGGGGAGCTCCTATAATTCACCCCTCCACTTT.

This chain connects TRBV29-1 to TRBJ2-2, with 8 bases matching TRBD1. V gave up 7 bases and J gave up 0 bases; unmatched junction bases: 4. CDR3 length equals 14 residues. From germline, CDR1 is SQVTM and CDR2 ANQGSEA. CDR3 sequence (DNA): TGCAGCGCTCAGGGGGCAGCGAACACCGGGGAGCTGTTTTTT. Translated: CSAQGAANTGELFF.

The chain links TRBV9 to TRBJ2-2, with D unresolved. Germline V gene sequence: CDR1 SGDLS, CDR2 YYNGEE. V shed 0 bases and J shed 2 bases, with 5 bases lying between them. The CDR3 runs to 14 residues. The chain's CDR3 is CASSVEINTGELFF. CDR3 DNA sequence: TGTGCCAGCAGCGTAGAAATTAACACCGGGGAGCTGTTTTTT.

The chain has TRBV9 and TRBJ2-7, with D perhaps TRBD2 (6 bases). The CDR3 covers 12 residues. Trimming took 2 bases from V and 3 from J, leaving 6 bases between them. CDR1 is SGDLS and CDR2 is YYNGEE in the germline V gene. CDR3 nucleotide sequence: TGTGCCAGCAGCGTGGGGGGCTACGAGCAGTACTTC. Protein sequence: CASSVGGYEQYF.

This clone was counted once. The V gene is TRBV10-3, the J gene TRBJ2-1, with 8 positions matching TRBD2. V was clipped by 0 bases and J by 7 bases; unmatched bases: 11. CDR1 and CDR2 (germline): ENHRY, SYGVKD. CDR3 length: 17 residues. CDR3 loop: CAISESIAAGVRNEQFF. The CDR3 bases are TGTGCCATCAGTGAGTCTATTGCAGCGGGAGTGAGGAATGAGCAGTTCTTC.

This chain connects TRBV5-5 to TRBJ2-5, with 14 positions matching TRBD2. This CDR3 comprises 18 residues. V shed 9 bases, J shed 5 bases, and the junction held 18 bases outside the gene matches. Germline lookup yields CDR1 SGHKS and CDR2 YYEKEE (reference sequence). The CDR3 coding sequence is TGTGCCACTTATTCGGGACTAGCGGGAGAAGAGGCGGACGAGACCCAGTACTTC. Translation gives CATYSGLAGEEADETQYF.

V and J are TRBV14 and TRBJ1-1; TRBD1 is a possible D gene (6 bases). Germline CDR1 and CDR2: SGHDN and FVKESK. This CDR3 is 14 amino acids long. The V and J ends lost 0 bases and 5 bases respectively, with 10 bases between them. The CDR3 here is CASSQDSGVTEAFF. For the CDR3, the DNA is TGTGCCAGCAGCCAAGACTCAGGGGTGACTGAAGCTTTCTTT. The variable domain in full, completed from reference TRBV14 and TRBJ1-1, reads EAGVTQFPSHSVIEKGQTVTLRCDPISGHDNLYWYRRVMGKEIKFLLHFVKESKQDESGMPNNRFLAERTGGTYSTLKVQPAELEDSGVYFCASSQDSGVTEAFFGQGTRLTVV.

The rearrangement joins TRBV6-5 to TRBJ2-6; D unclear. With 7 bases removed from V and 12 bases from J, the gap between germline ends came to 16 bases. Germline CDR1 MNHEY, CDR2 SVGAGI. The CDR3 has 13 residues. The CDR3 sequence: CASTPGPKIVLTF. Written as DNA, the CDR3 is TGTGCCAGCACCCCGGGCCCGAAAATCGTCCTGACTTTC.

The chain combines TRBV4-1 with TRBJ2-1; 8 bases are shared with TRBD2. The germline gives CDR1 MGHRA, CDR2 YSYEKL. CDR3 length: 16 residues. Trimming cost V 0 bases and J 2 bases; bases outside gene matches: 3. This chain's CDR3 is CASSQDRGGPYNEQFF. The CDR3 nucleotides are TGCGCCAGCAGCCAAGATCGCGGGGGGCCCTACAATGAGCAGTTCTTC.

This chain uses TRBV7-2 with TRBJ2-3; 9 bases are shared with TRBD2. V gave up 3 bases and J gave up 3 bases; unmatched junction bases: 7. This CDR3 is built from 16 residues. Germline lookup yields CDR1 SGHTA and CDR2 FQGNSA. In nucleotides, the CDR3 is TGTGCCAGCAGCTTTGGTGCGGGAGGGGGTACAGATACGCAGTATTTT. Encoded protein: CASSFGAGGGTDTQYF. Combining the CDR3 with reference TRBV7-2 and TRBJ2-3 gives the whole variable domain GAGVSQSPSNKVTEKGKDVELRCDPISGHTALYWYRQSLGQGLEFLIYFQGNSAPDKSGLPSDRFSAERTGGSVSTLTIQRTQQEDSAVYLCASSFGAGGGTDTQYFGPGTRLTVL.

In its sample, this clone was seen once. J is TRBJ2-7 and V is TRBV5-1, with 7 bases lining up with TRBD1. The junction had 6 bases not matched to a gene; V was cut back by 3 bases and J by 6 bases. Germline CDR1 and CDR2: SGHRS and YFSETQ. This CDR3 comprises 13 residues. CDR3 residues: CASSSDRVGEQYF. In DNA, the CDR3 is TGCGCCAGCAGCTCAGACAGGGTAGGCGAGCAGTACTTC.

The chain carries TRBV4-1 and TRBJ2-5; tentative D call: TRBD1 (6 bases). Deletions cut 1 base from V and 3 bases from J, with 6 bases between. Germline V gene lookup returns CDR1 MGHRA and CDR2 YSYEKL. This CDR3 is built from 13 residues. For the CDR3, the DNA is TGCGCCAGCAGCCAAGCAGGGGAAGAGACCCAGTACTTC. It translates to CASSQAGEETQYF.

The chain is built from TRBV5-1 and TRBJ2-7; 8 bases agree with TRBD1. V gave up 4 bases and J gave up 3 bases; unmatched junction bases: 18. The V gene's germline CDR1 is SGHRS and CDR2 YFSETQ. The CDR3 extends over 18 amino acids. The CDR3: CASSPGERQGSFVYEQYF. The DNA of the CDR3 is TGCGCCAGCAGCCCTGGGGAACGACAGGGGTCTTTTGTCTACGAGCAGTACTTC.

The chain joins TRBV19 to TRBJ2-7; 7 positions agree with TRBD2. Germline lookup yields CDR1 LNHDA and CDR2 SQIVND (reference sequence). With V trimmed by 9 bases and J by 2 bases, 10 bases remained unmatched. The CDR3 runs 14 residues. CDR3 sequence: CASTLGGGTYEQYF. The CDR3 DNA is TGTGCCAGCACCCTCGGCGGGGGAACCTACGAGCAGTACTTC. Using reference TRBV19 and TRBJ2-7 for the parts outside the CDR3, the full variable domain is DGGITQSPKYLFRKEGQNVTLSCEQNLNHDAMYWYRQDPGQGLRLIYYSQIVNDFQKGDIAEGYSVSREKKESFPLTVTSAQKNPTAFYLCASTLGGGTYEQYFGPGTRLTVT.

The chain links TRBV9 to TRBJ2-5, with 13 nucleotides matching TRBD2. The CDR3 contains 14 residues. Looked up from germline, CDR1 is SGDLS and CDR2 is YYNGEE. V lost 4 bases and J lost 7; bases outside the gene matches: 4. The CDR3 region is CASSSGLAGRTQYF. CDR3 nucleotides: TGTGCCAGCAGCTCGGGACTAGCGGGAAGGACCCAGTACTTC.

This chain uses TRBV15 with TRBJ1-5; D not certain. Trimming shortened V by 8 bases and J by 0 bases, and 8 bases separated the two germline ends. Germline CDR1 LNHNV, CDR2 YYDKDF (reference sequence). The CDR3 is 13 amino acids. The CDR3 region is CATGPPSNQPQHF. In nucleotides, the CDR3 is TGTGCCACCGGACCCCCTAGCAATCAGCCCCAGCATTTT.

This clone has more than one count but fewer than ten. The chain carries TRBV30 and TRBJ2-3; 8 nucleotides agree with TRBD2. V lost 2 bases to trimming and J lost 5 bases; unmatched junction nucleotides: 6. This CDR3 spans 14 amino acids. Per the germline V gene, CDR1 is GTSNPN and CDR2 is SVGIG (reference sequence). The CDR3 DNA is TGTGCCTGGAGTAGAACTAGCGGACTAGATACGCAGTATTTT. Translated: CAWSRTSGLDTQYF.

The J gene is TRBJ1-2, the V gene TRBV7-9; D gene ambiguous. The V end lost 4 bases, the J end lost 4 bases, and 16 bases lay between the germline ends. This CDR3 has 15 residues. Germline V CDR1 and CDR2: SEHNR, FQNEAQ (reference sequence). CDR3 residues: CASSSAQALGYGYTF. The CDR3 bases are TGTGCCAGCAGCTCCGCCCAGGCCCTAGGCTATGGCTACACCTTC.

The V gene is TRBV6-6, the J gene TRBJ2-3; D ambiguous. The germline V gene encodes CDR1 MNHNY and CDR2 SVGAGI (reference sequence). The CDR3 has 11 amino acids. Trimming cost V 2 bases and J 5 bases, with 2 bases left between them. This CDR3 is CASSYGDTQYF. Written as DNA, the CDR3 is TGTGCCAGCAGTTACGGAGATACGCAGTATTTT.

This chain uses TRBV7-9 with TRBJ1-1, with TRBD1 as a possible D gene (6 bases). The CDR3 has 13 residues. The V end was cut by 5 bases, the J end by 5 bases, with 12 bases between. Germline loops: CDR1 SEHNR, CDR2 FQNEAQ (reference sequence). The CDR3 bases are TGTGCCAGCAGCGATACAGGGAGGACTGAAGCTTTCTTT. This sequence encodes CASSDTGRTEAFF.